This record looks at one T cell receptor (beta chain) sequence and its context. The authors' processing: Using reference gene primer amplification, nucleated cell counts were estimated. Sequencing was performed with immunoSEQ multiplex PCR; in TCRdb, only in-frame clones are kept and a portion is missing. That table is the source of V, J and clone size, and D and trimming were worked out from the DNA. The sample carries roughly 250,000 clones, approximately 90% recorded once. V shed 0 bases and J 3 bases; nucleotides not matched to a gene: 12. The CDR3 is 18 amino acids. The V gene's germline CDR1 is WNHNN and CDR2 SYGVQD (reference sequence). This entry comes from a study of blood T cell repertoires in COVID-19. Study-wide context: The United States, Italy and Spain provided the acute and convalescent COVID-19 samples. In each case, the material was cDNA or gDNA derived from T cells, B-cell-depleted T cells, or PBMCs.

The V call is TRBV10-1, the J call TRBJ2-7; 9 nucleotides align to TRBD1. The source of this sequence is a woman aged 40 to 50 who had recovered from COVID-19. Sequenced sample: peripheral blood. This CDR3 reads CASSESRPPPGQGYEQYV. The CDR3 nucleotides are TGCGCCAGCAGTGAGTCTCGCCCCCCCCCGGGACAGGGCTACGAGCAGTACGTC.